These T cell receptor beta chains were read from a single sample in a study of long-term antiretroviral therapy in people with HIV. Only in-frame clones appear in the TCRdb table, and some are missing; sequencing was by immunoSEQ multiplex PCR. The sample carries more than 25,000 clones, 80% to 90% recorded once. Sequences were derived from unsorted PBMCs, sampled 3.2 years before starting antiretroviral therapy. The receptors stem from a middle-aged man with HIV. CDR3s include the opening cysteine and the closing phenylalanine or tryptophan. The D gene is left open where the match is weak. Clone sizes are given selectively: once, few, many, or a class where the clone is expanded.

>TRBJ1-5|TRBV10-3|NA|NA
CATKVQGNGNQPQHF
TGTGCCACCAAGGTCCAGGGCAACGGGAATCAGCCCCAGCATTTT
>TRBJ2-2|TRBV11-2|NA|TRBD1
CASSIPPGTGPGELFF
TGTGCCAGCAGCATACCACCCGGGACAGGGCCCGGGGAGCTGTTTTTT
>TRBJ1-1|TRBV6-6|NA|NA
CASSYIQGEAFF
TGTGCCAGCAGTTACATACAGGGTGAAGCTTTCTTT
>TRBJ1-1|TRBV7-3|NA|NA
CASSFNWGTEAFF
TGTGCCAGCAGCTTCAATTGGGGCACTGAAGCTTTCTTT
>TRBJ2-1|TRBV11-2|NA|TRBD2
CASSERLAGGLFEQFF
TGTGCCAGCAGCGAGAGACTAGCGGGAGGGCTATTCGAGCAGTTCTTC
>TRBJ2-3|TRBV6-5|NA|NA
CASSYLDTQYF
TGTGCCAGCAGTTACTTGGATACGCAGTATTTT
>TRBJ1-6|TRBV27|NA|TRBD1
CASSLTAGGASASPLHF
TGTGCCAGCAGTCTCACTGCAGGGGGTGCGTCTGCTTCACCCCTCCACTTT
>TRBJ2-7|TRBV5-1|NA|NA
CASSLDEKPYEQYF
TGCGCCAGCAGCTTGGACGAGAAACCCTACGAGCAGTACTTC
>TRBJ2-7|TRBV5-1|NA|NA
CASYDLGSYEQYF
TGCGCCAGCTACGATCTGGGCAGTTACGAGCAGTACTTC
>TRBJ2-1|TRBV5-1|NA|TRBD2
CASMTSGNNEQFF
TGCGCCAGCATGACTAGCGGAAACAATGAGCAGTTCTTC
>TRBJ1-2|TRBV6-5|NA|TRBD1
CASRRAGQGDYGYTF
TGTGCCAGCAGAAGAGCGGGACAGGGGGACTATGGCTACACCTTC
>TRBJ2-5|TRBV2|NA|NA
CASMPDGRGGTQYF
TGTGCCAGCATGCCCGACGGCAGAGGGGGGACCCAGTACTTC
>TRBJ1-1|TRBV5-5|NA|NA
CASSLQAAGRSYTEAFF
TGTGCCAGCAGCTTGCAGGCTGCAGGGCGATCGTACACTGAAGCTTTCTTT
>TRBJ2-5|TRBV2|NA|NA
CASSKSFGLETQYF
TGTGCCAGCAGTAAATCTTTCGGATTAGAGACCCAGTACTTC
>TRBJ1-4|TRBV18|NA|NA
CASSRTVLNREKLFF
TGTGCCAGCTCACGGACCGTTCTTAATCGGGAAAAACTGTTTTTT
>TRBJ1-4|TRBV18|NA|TRBD1
CASSPQGTANEKLFF
TGTGCCAGCTCACCACAAGGGACAGCTAATGAAAAACTGTTTTTT
>TRBJ1-5|TRBV5-1|few|TRBD1
CASSAQGSNQPQHF
TGCGCCAGCAGCGCACAGGGGAGCAATCAGCCCCAGCATTTT
>TRBJ2-1|TRBV5-1|NA|TRBD2
CASIPGTSGERQFF
TGCGCCAGCATACCCGGGACTAGCGGGGAGAGGCAGTTCTTC
>TRBJ2-7|TRBV7-2|NA|NA
CASSLDSAYEQYF
TGTGCCAGCAGCTTAGATTCGGCCTACGAGCAGTACTTC
>TRBJ2-7|TRBV12-5|NA|NA
CASGPIPYEQYF
TGTGCTAGTGGTCCCATCCCCTACGAGCAGTACTTC
>TRBJ2-5|TRBV5-1|NA|TRBD1
CASNRDREQETQYF
TGCGCCAGCAACCGGGACAGGGAACAAGAGACCCAGTACTTC
>TRBJ2-2|TRBV6-5|NA|TRBD2
CASSYTGLSNTGELFF
TGTGCCAGCAGTTATACGGGACTATCGAACACCGGGGAGCTGTTTTTT
>TRBJ2-3|TRBV29-1|NA|TRBD2
CSVGTSLLTDTQYF
TGCAGCGTGGGGACTAGTCTCTTAACAGATACGCAGTATTTT
>TRBJ2-1|TRBV5-1|NA|TRBD1
CASSSGTEGNEQFF
TGCGCCAGCAGCTCCGGGACAGAGGGGAATGAGCAGTTCTTC
>TRBJ1-5|TRBV19|once|NA
CASSIGHLSNQPQHF
TGTGCCAGTAGTATAGGGCACCTAAGCAATCAGCCCCAGCATTTT
>TRBJ2-1|TRBV5-1|once|TRBD2
CASSLLTSGNEQFF
TGCGCCAGCAGCTTGCTGACTAGCGGCAATGAGCAGTTCTTC
>TRBJ2-5|TRBV5-4|NA|TRBD1
CASSQGQGQETQYF
TGTGCCAGCAGCCAAGGACAGGGACAAGAGACCCAGTACTTC
>TRBJ2-3|TRBV5-5|once|NA
CASSLSPSTDTQYF
TGTGCCAGCAGCTTGAGCCCTAGCACAGATACGCAGTATTTT
>TRBJ1-3|TRBV7-2|NA|NA
CASSLALVFKDIRSGNTIYF
TGTGCCAGCAGCTTAGCGCTGGTCTTTAAGGACATCCGCTCTGGAAACACCATATATTTT
>TRBJ2-7|TRBV11-2|once|NA
CASSFGAYEQYF
TGTGCCAGCAGTTTTGGGGCCTACGAGCAGTACTTC
>TRBJ2-7|TRBV30|once|TRBD1
CAWNPGQSYEQYF
TGTGCCTGGAACCCGGGACAGAGCTACGAGCAGTACTTC
>TRBJ1-2|TRBV10-3|NA|NA
CAISEGEPRNYGYTF
TGTGCCATCAGTGAGGGTGAGCCGAGGAACTATGGCTACACCTTC
>TRBJ1-5|TRBV30|once|NA
CAWRSGGNQPQHF
TGTGCCTGGAGGTCAGGGGGCAATCAGCCCCAGCATTTT
>TRBJ1-6|TRBV2|NA|NA
CASSESHKDSPLHF
TGTGCCAGCAGTGAAAGTCATAAAGACTCACCCCTCCACTTT
>TRBJ2-3|TRBV19|NA|NA
CASSRTNTDTQYF
TGTGCCAGTAGTAGGACTAATACAGATACGCAGTATTTT
>TRBJ1-3|TRBV6-5|NA|NA
CASTGFRGSGNTIYF
TGTGCCAGCACAGGGTTCAGGGGCTCTGGAAACACCATATATTTT
>TRBJ2-3|TRBV6-1|NA|NA
CASSDRTKSTDTQYF
TGTGCCAGCAGTGATCGGACAAAGAGCACAGATACGCAGTATTTT
>TRBJ2-7|TRBV29-1|NA|TRBD1
CSVYTGQGLYEQYF
TGCAGCGTTTATACGGGACAGGGTTTGTACGAGCAGTACTTC
>TRBJ1-2|TRBV10-3|NA|NA
CAISESTPFEGTHGYTF
TGTGCCATCAGTGAGTCGACCCCCTTTGAGGGGACGCATGGCTACACCTTC
>TRBJ2-3|TRBV9|NA|NA
CASSPTGGPDTQYF
TGTGCCAGCAGTCCGACAGGAGGTCCAGATACGCAGTATTTT
>TRBJ1-1|TRBV2|NA|NA
CASEKLNTEAFF
TGTGCCAGCGAGAAATTGAACACTGAAGCTTTCTTT
>TRBJ2-3|TRBV7-8|NA|TRBD2
CASSHHSPGLAGDTQYF
TGTGCCAGCAGCCACCACTCCCCGGGACTAGCGGGAGATACGCAGTATTTT
>TRBJ2-5|TRBV7-9|NA|NA
CASSVWLAVQETQYF
TGTGCCAGCAGCGTTTGGTTAGCTGTCCAAGAGACCCAGTACTTC
>TRBJ1-2|TRBV10-3|NA|NA
CAISDRVTNYGYTF
TGTGCCATCAGTGACAGGGTTACTAACTATGGCTACACCTTC
>TRBJ2-1|TRBV14|NA|NA
CASSQDWGIVRQFF
TGTGCCAGCAGCCAAGATTGGGGTATCGTACGGCAGTTCTTC